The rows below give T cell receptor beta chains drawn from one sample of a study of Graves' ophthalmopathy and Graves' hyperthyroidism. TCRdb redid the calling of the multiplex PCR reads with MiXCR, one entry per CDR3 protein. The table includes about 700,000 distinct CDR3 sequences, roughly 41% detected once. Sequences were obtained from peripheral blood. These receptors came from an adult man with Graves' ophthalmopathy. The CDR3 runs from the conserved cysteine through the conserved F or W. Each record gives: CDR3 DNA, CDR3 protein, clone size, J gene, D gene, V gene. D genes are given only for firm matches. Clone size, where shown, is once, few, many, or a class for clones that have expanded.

CDR3 DNA: TGCAGTGCTGGCAAAGGACACCTATATGGCTACACCTTC; CDR3 protein: CSAGKGHLYGYTF; clone size: few; J gene: TRBJ1-2; D gene: .; V gene: TRBV20-1
CDR3 DNA: TGTGCCAGCAGACCGGCGGGAACCGGGGGGCTGTTTTTT; CDR3 protein: CASRPAGTGGLFF; clone size: .; J gene: TRBJ2-2; D gene: .; V gene: TRBV7-9
CDR3 DNA: TGTGCCAGCAGCCAAGATCTTAGAAAGGGAACTAGCTTGTACGAGCAGTACTTC; CDR3 protein: CASSQDLRKGTSLYEQYF; clone size: .; J gene: TRBJ2-7; D gene: .; V gene: TRBV7-2
CDR3 DNA: TGCGCCAGCAGCTTGGATGGGGGCGAAGGCTATGGCTACACCTTC; CDR3 protein: CASSLDGGEGYGYTF; clone size: .; J gene: TRBJ1-2; D gene: .; V gene: TRBV5-1
CDR3 DNA: TGTGCCAGCAGCGTAACCAGTAACACCGGGGAGCTGTTTTTT; CDR3 protein: CASSVTSNTGELFF; clone size: .; J gene: TRBJ2-2; D gene: .; V gene: TRBV9
CDR3 DNA: TGTGCCAGCAGTCCAGACAGGCTAACTAATGAAAAACTGTTTTTT; CDR3 protein: CASSPDRLTNEKLFF; clone size: many; J gene: TRBJ1-4; D gene: .; V gene: TRBV7-9
CDR3 DNA: TGTGCCAGCAGACGAACGACAGAGAATCAGCCCCAGCATTTT; CDR3 protein: CASRRTTENQPQHF; clone size: .; J gene: TRBJ1-5; D gene: .; V gene: TRBV24-1
CDR3 DNA: TGTGCCAGCAGCTTAGTAAGGACAGGGGGCGAGCAGTACTTC; CDR3 protein: CASSLVRTGGEQYF; clone size: many; J gene: TRBJ2-7; D gene: TRBD1; V gene: TRBV7-8
CDR3 DNA: TGTGCCAGCAGTTTGGGGCCCACTCGGACCATATATTTT; CDR3 protein: CASSLGPTRTIYF; clone size: few; J gene: TRBJ1-3; D gene: .; V gene: TRBV25-1
CDR3 DNA: TGTGCCTCCCGGCAGGGGTATGGCTCCTACGAGCAGCACTTC; CDR3 protein: CASRQGYGSYEQHF; clone size: .; J gene: TRBJ2-7; D gene: .; V gene: TRBV7-2
CDR3 DNA: TGTGCCAGCAGCCAGGGAGGGTCGAACACTGAAGCTTTCTTT; CDR3 protein: CASSQGGSNTEAFF; clone size: few; J gene: TRBJ1-1; D gene: .; V gene: TRBV12-3/TRBV12-4
CDR3 DNA: TGTGCCACCAGTGATGGCCGACAGGGTAGCAATCAGCCCCAGCATTTT; CDR3 protein: CATSDGRQGSNQPQHF; clone size: many; J gene: TRBJ1-5; D gene: TRBD1; V gene: TRBV24-1
CDR3 DNA: TGTGCCAGCAGCCAAGGGCCTAGGGTTACTGAAGCTTTCTTT; CDR3 protein: CASSQGPRVTEAFF; clone size: .; J gene: TRBJ1-1; D gene: .; V gene: TRBV14
CDR3 DNA: TGCAGTGCGACCCCAGGGAGGGAGACCCAGTACTTC; CDR3 protein: CSATPGRETQYF; clone size: many; J gene: TRBJ2-5; D gene: .; V gene: TRBV20-1
CDR3 DNA: TGTGCCAGCAGTTACGAAAGGTCCTCCTACGAGCAGTACTTC; CDR3 protein: CASSYERSSYEQYF; clone size: many; J gene: TRBJ2-7; D gene: .; V gene: TRBV2
CDR3 DNA: TGTGCCAGCAGCCGGGACTATGATCAGCCCCAGCATTTT; CDR3 protein: CASSRDYDQPQHF; clone size: .; J gene: TRBJ1-5; D gene: .; V gene: TRBV24-1
CDR3 DNA: TGTGCCAGCAGCACGTCCAGGATCATGAACACTGAAGCTTTCTTT; CDR3 protein: CASSTSRIMNTEAFF; clone size: few; J gene: TRBJ1-1; D gene: .; V gene: TRBV3-1
CDR3 DNA: TGTGCCAGCAGCCGGGACAGGGTTTTTACCGGGGAGCTGTTTTTT; CDR3 protein: CASSRDRVFTGELFF; clone size: .; J gene: TRBJ2-2; D gene: TRBD1; V gene: TRBV7-9
CDR3 DNA: TGTGCCAGCATCTCACAGGGGGCCTACGAGCAGTACTTC; CDR3 protein: CASISQGAYEQYF; clone size: .; J gene: TRBJ2-7; D gene: TRBD1; V gene: TRBV25-1
CDR3 DNA: TGCGCCAGCTCCCACCGCGACTCTGGGGCCAACGTCCTGACTTTC; CDR3 protein: CASSHRDSGANVLTF; clone size: .; J gene: TRBJ2-6; D gene: .; V gene: TRBV10-2
CDR3 DNA: TGTGCCAGCAGCCCGGACAGGAGGGGCGAGCAGTACTTC; CDR3 protein: CASSPDRRGEQYF; clone size: .; J gene: TRBJ2-7; D gene: .; V gene: TRBV7-3
CDR3 DNA: TGTGCCAGCAGCGTAACAGGGGGGACCTACGAGCAGTACTTC; CDR3 protein: CASSVTGGTYEQYF; clone size: .; J gene: TRBJ2-7; D gene: TRBD1; V gene: TRBV10-3
CDR3 DNA: TGTGCCAGCAGTCCTGTACAGAGCCGGGAGACCCAGTACTTC; CDR3 protein: CASSPVQSRETQYF; clone size: few; J gene: TRBJ2-5; D gene: .; V gene: TRBV25-1
CDR3 DNA: TGTGCCATCAGTGGCCCAGGGGGCTCCTCTGGAAACACCATATATTTT; CDR3 protein: CAISGPGGSSGNTIYF; clone size: many; J gene: TRBJ1-3; D gene: TRBD1; V gene: TRBV10-3
CDR3 DNA: TGCAGCGGCCGGACAGGAATGAACACTGAAGCTTTCTTT; CDR3 protein: CSGRTGMNTEAFF; clone size: many; J gene: TRBJ1-1; D gene: TRBD1; V gene: TRBV29-1
CDR3 DNA: TGTGCCAGCAGCGCGCCGAAGGGACAGGTGAACACCGGGGAGCTGTTTTTT; CDR3 protein: CASSAPKGQVNTGELFF; clone size: .; J gene: TRBJ2-2; D gene: TRBD1; V gene: TRBV25-1
CDR3 DNA: TGTGCCAGCAGCTGTCTGGGGGCAGGGGGCGGTTCACCCCTCCACTTT; CDR3 protein: CASSCLGAGGGSPLHF; clone size: .; J gene: TRBJ1-6; D gene: TRBD1; V gene: TRBV11-1
CDR3 DNA: TGTGCCAGCAGCTTCGTCGGGGCCTCTCATTTCTCTGAAGCTTTCTTT; CDR3 protein: CASSFVGASHFSEAFF; clone size: .; J gene: TRBJ1-1; D gene: .; V gene: TRBV11-2
CDR3 DNA: TGTGCTAGTGGCACCGACAGGGGGCCCCAGCATTTT; CDR3 protein: CASGTDRGPQHF; clone size: few; J gene: TRBJ1-5; D gene: TRBD1; V gene: TRBV12-5
CDR3 DNA: TGTGCCAGCAGCTCCTTTGAGGGGAGCGAGCAGTACTTC; CDR3 protein: CASSSFEGSEQYF; clone size: .; J gene: TRBJ2-7; D gene: .; V gene: TRBV7-8
CDR3 DNA: TGCAGTGCTATGACTAGCGGGGATGCCTACGAGCAGTACTTC; CDR3 protein: CSAMTSGDAYEQYF; clone size: many; J gene: TRBJ2-7; D gene: TRBD2; V gene: TRBV20-1
CDR3 DNA: TGTGCCAGCAGTTACTCCACTCAGGGACAGTCACCCCTCCACTTT; CDR3 protein: CASSYSTQGQSPLHF; clone size: few; J gene: TRBJ1-6; D gene: TRBD1; V gene: TRBV10-3
CDR3 DNA: TGTGCCAGCAGTGAAGAGAGACCTAGCACAGATACGCAGTATTTT; CDR3 protein: CASSEERPSTDTQYF; clone size: many; J gene: TRBJ2-3; D gene: .; V gene: TRBV2
CDR3 DNA: TGTGCCAGCAGCGCCTTATACCCGGGACAGCCCACTGAAGCTTTCTTT; CDR3 protein: CASSALYPGQPTEAFF; clone size: few; J gene: TRBJ1-1; D gene: TRBD1; V gene: TRBV9
CDR3 DNA: TGTGCCACCAGCAGTGAGTCGAAGGGGGTTCGGGGCAATCAGCCCCAGCATTTT; CDR3 protein: CATSSESKGVRGNQPQHF; clone size: .; J gene: TRBJ1-5; D gene: .; V gene: TRBV15
CDR3 DNA: TGCAGTGCCCAACCCGGGACAGGAGGCGGCGAGACCCAGTACTTC; CDR3 protein: CSAQPGTGGGETQYF; clone size: many; J gene: TRBJ2-5; D gene: TRBD1; V gene: TRBV20-1
CDR3 DNA: TGTGCCAGCAGTGATAGTGCCGGGAGTTCCTACGAGCAGTACTTC; CDR3 protein: CASSDSAGSSYEQYF; clone size: few; J gene: TRBJ2-7; D gene: .; V gene: TRBV25-1
CDR3 DNA: TGCAGTGCTAGTTCGGCCCCAGGAACCCGGGGCTACGAGCAGTACTTC; CDR3 protein: CSASSAPGTRGYEQYF; clone size: .; J gene: TRBJ2-7; D gene: .; V gene: TRBV20-1
CDR3 DNA: TGTGCCACCAGTGAGCCAGCCGGGACAGGGGCGCATACCCACTATAGCAATCAGCCCCAGCATTTT; CDR3 protein: CATSEPAGTGAHTHYSNQPQHF; clone size: .; J gene: TRBJ1-5; D gene: TRBD1; V gene: TRBV24-1
CDR3 DNA: TGCAGTGCTAGTCGGTCTGGGGCCGACGCCCTGACTTTC; CDR3 protein: CSASRSGADALTF; clone size: .; J gene: TRBJ2-6; D gene: .; V gene: TRBV20-1
CDR3 DNA: TGTGCCAGCAGTCCTTCAAGGATGAACACTGAAGCTTTCTTT; CDR3 protein: CASSPSRMNTEAFF; clone size: many; J gene: TRBJ1-1; D gene: .; V gene: TRBV2
CDR3 DNA: TGCGCCAGCACTCCACGGGGTATGAACACTGAAGCTTTCTTT; CDR3 protein: CASTPRGMNTEAFF; clone size: few; J gene: TRBJ1-1; D gene: .; V gene: TRBV5-1
CDR3 DNA: TGTGCCAGCAGCCCCGTAAGGGTCGCCTACGAGCAGTACTTC; CDR3 protein: CASSPVRVAYEQYF; clone size: few; J gene: TRBJ2-7; D gene: .; V gene: TRBV4-2
CDR3 DNA: TGTGCCAGCAGTCCGGGACACTCCTACGAGCAGTACTTC; CDR3 protein: CASSPGHSYEQYF; clone size: many; J gene: TRBJ2-7; D gene: .; V gene: TRBV27
CDR3 DNA: TGTGCCAGCAGCCCCTGGACAGGGGTCAATCAGCCCCAGCATTTT; CDR3 protein: CASSPWTGVNQPQHF; clone size: few; J gene: TRBJ1-5; D gene: TRBD1; V gene: TRBV24-1
CDR3 DNA: TGTGCCGGAACGTGGGGGCACTCCTACGAGCAGTACTTC; CDR3 protein: CAGTWGHSYEQYF; clone size: .; J gene: TRBJ2-7; D gene: .; V gene: TRBV10-3
CDR3 DNA: TGTGCCAGCAGTTTTGCGGCTGATCTAGGCAATCAGCCCCAGCATTTT; CDR3 protein: CASSFAADLGNQPQHF; clone size: few; J gene: TRBJ1-5; D gene: .; V gene: TRBV12-3/TRBV12-4
CDR3 DNA: TGTGCCACTAGAGCCGAGCCCCAGCATTTT; CDR3 protein: CATRAEPQHF; clone size: .; J gene: TRBJ1-5; D gene: .; V gene: TRBV2
CDR3 DNA: TGTGCCAGTAGGCATAGGAACTTCAATCAGCCCCAGCATTTT; CDR3 protein: CASRHRNFNQPQHF; clone size: many; J gene: TRBJ1-5; D gene: .; V gene: TRBV19
CDR3 DNA: TGTGCCAGCAGGCTCCTAGGGACATCGGTTGGCTACACCTTC; CDR3 protein: CASRLLGTSVGYTF; clone size: .; J gene: TRBJ1-2; D gene: .; V gene: TRBV10-3